The TCR beta chain under discussion was sequenced for a study of identical twins. Notes on the study in general: Out-of-frame beta sequences exhibited a weaker degree of excess twin sharing. It was cross-sectional statistical analysis, not following the same donors, that the conclusions relied on.

For this clonotype: Its antigen remains unknown.

One entry per CDR3 protein results from TCRdb running MiXCR on the 5' RACE reads. This sample has 200,000 to 300,000 distinct CDR3 sequences; about 10% occur once, and the top ten carry more than 8.5%. What was sequenced was memory T cells sorted from blood. This sequence was found in a man aged 45-65 years in good health.

The CDR3 loop is CSARDLYQPQHF. Here the CDR3 DNA reads TGCAGTGCTAGAGATCTTTATCAGCCCCAGCATTTT. This chain links TRBV20-1 with TRBJ1-5; D is unresolved. Germline lookup yields CDR1 DFQATT and CDR2 SNEGSKA (reference sequence). The CDR3 covers 12 residues. The V end lost 0 bases, the J end lost 5 bases, and 5 bases lay between the germline ends.